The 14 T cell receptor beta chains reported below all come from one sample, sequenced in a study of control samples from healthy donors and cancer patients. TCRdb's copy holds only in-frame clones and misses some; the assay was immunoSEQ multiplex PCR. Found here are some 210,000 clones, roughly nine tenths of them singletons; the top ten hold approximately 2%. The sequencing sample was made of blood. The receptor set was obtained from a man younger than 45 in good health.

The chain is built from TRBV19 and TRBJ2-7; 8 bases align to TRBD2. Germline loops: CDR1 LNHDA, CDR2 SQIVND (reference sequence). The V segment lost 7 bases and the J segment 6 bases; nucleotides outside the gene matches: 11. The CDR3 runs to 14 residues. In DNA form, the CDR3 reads TGTGCCAGTACCCTTACGACGGGAGGGGGCGAGCAGTACTTC. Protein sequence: CASTLTTGGGEQYF. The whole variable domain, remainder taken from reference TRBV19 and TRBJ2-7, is DGGITQSPKYLFRKEGQNVTLSCEQNLNHDAMYWYRQDPGQGLRLIYYSQIVNDFQKGDIAEGYSVSREKKESFPLTVTSAQKNPTAFYLCASTLTTGGGEQYFGPGTRLTVT.

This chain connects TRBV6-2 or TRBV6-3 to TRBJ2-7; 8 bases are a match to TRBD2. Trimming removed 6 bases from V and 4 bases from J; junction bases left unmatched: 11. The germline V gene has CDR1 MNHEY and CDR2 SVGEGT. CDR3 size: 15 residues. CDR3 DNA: TGTGCCAGCAGCCGCCCCCGGGGGGGGGAGTACGAGCAGTACTTC. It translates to CASSRPRGGEYEQYF.

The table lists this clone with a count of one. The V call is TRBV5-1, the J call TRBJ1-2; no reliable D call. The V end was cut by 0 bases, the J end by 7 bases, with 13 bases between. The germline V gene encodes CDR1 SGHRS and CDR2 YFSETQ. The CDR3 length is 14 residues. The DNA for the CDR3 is TGCGCCAGCAGCTTGGATGTGGTTGTAGGTGGCTACACCTTC. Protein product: CASSLDVVVGGYTF.

The CDR3 region has the DNA TGTGCCAGCAGCTTGGGGTCAGGGGAGGACGAGCAGTACTTC. Encoded protein: CASSLGSGEDEQYF. This chain uses TRBV7-9 with TRBJ2-7; D may correspond to TRBD1 or TRBD2 (6 bases each). Germline assignment: CDR1 SEHNR and CDR2 FQNEAQ (reference sequence). The CDR3 is 14 amino acids. With 3 bases removed from V and 5 bases from J, the gap between germline ends came to 14 bases.

CDR3 bases: TGCAGCGTTTACAGGGATGGCTACACCTTC. Amino acids: CSVYRDGYTF. The rearrangement joins TRBV29-1 to TRBJ1-2; possibly TRBD1 for D (6 bases). CDR1 and CDR2 from the germline V gene are SQVTM and ANQGSEA. Between the trimmed V and J ends, which lost 5 bases and 6 bases, there was a span of 7 bases. The CDR3 is made up of 10 amino acids.

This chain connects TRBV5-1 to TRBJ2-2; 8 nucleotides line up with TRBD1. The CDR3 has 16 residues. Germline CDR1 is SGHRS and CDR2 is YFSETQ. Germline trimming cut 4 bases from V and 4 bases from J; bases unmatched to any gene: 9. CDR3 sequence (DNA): TGCGCCAGCAGCCTCGGACAGGGCCCTGGCACCGGGGAGCTGTTTTTT. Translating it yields CASSLGQGPGTGELFF.

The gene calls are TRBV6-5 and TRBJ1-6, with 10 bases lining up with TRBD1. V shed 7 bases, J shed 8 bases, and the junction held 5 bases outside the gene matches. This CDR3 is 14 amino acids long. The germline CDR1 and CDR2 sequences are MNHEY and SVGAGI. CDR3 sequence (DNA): TGTGCCAGCATTCCGGGACAGGGGTATTCACCCCTCCACTTT. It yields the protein CASIPGQGYSPLHF.

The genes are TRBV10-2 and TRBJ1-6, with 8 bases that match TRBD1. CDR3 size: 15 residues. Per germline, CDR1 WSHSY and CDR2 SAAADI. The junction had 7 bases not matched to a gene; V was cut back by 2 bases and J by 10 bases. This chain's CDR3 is CASSEADRVTSPLHF. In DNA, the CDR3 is TGCGCCAGCAGTGAGGCGGACAGGGTGACCTCACCCCTCCACTTT.

CDR3 in amino acids: CASSFNIDSYCEQYF. The CDR3 coding sequence is TGTGCCAGCAGTTTTAATATTGACTCATACTGCGAGCAGTACTTC. V is TRBV28 and J is TRBJ2-7; unclear D gene. CDR1 and CDR2 (germline): MDHEN, SYDVKM. Trimming removed 3 bases at V and 6 bases at J, with 18 bases between. This CDR3 is built from 15 residues.

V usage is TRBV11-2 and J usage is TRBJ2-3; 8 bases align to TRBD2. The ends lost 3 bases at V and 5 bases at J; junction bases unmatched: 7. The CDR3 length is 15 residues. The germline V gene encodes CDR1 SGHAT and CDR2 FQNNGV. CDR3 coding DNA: TGTGCCAGCAGCTTCGGGGGGGGGCCAGGAGATACGCAGTATTTT. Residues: CASSFGGGPGDTQYF.

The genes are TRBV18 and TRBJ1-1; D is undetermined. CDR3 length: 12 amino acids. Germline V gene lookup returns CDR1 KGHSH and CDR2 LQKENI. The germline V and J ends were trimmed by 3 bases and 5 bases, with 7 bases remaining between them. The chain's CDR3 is CASSPLTTEAFF. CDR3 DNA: TGTGCCAGCTCACCCCTCACTACTGAAGCTTTCTTT.

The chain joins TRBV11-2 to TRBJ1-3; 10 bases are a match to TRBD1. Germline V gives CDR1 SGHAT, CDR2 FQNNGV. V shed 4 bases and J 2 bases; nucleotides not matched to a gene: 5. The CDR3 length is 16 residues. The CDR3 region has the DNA TGTGCCAGCAGCTCAGGGACAGGGGTGACTGGAAACACCATATATTTT. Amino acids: CASSSGTGVTGNTIYF.

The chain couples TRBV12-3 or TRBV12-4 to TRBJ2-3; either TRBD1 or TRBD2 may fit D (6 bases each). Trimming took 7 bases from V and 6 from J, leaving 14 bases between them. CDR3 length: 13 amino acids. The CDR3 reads CASIPGAVDTQYF. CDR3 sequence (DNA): TGTGCCAGCATTCCGGGGGCCGTCGATACGCAGTATTTT.

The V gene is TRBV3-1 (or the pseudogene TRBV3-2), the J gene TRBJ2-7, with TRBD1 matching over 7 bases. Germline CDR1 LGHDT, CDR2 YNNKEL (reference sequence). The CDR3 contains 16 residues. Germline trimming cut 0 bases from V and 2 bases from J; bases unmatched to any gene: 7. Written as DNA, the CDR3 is TGTGCCAGCAGCCAAGATCAGGGGGATCCTACCTACGAGCAGTACTTC. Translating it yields CASSQDQGDPTYEQYF.